This T cell receptor beta chain was identified in a study of T cells in localized non-small cell lung cancer (dated by TCRdb to the early 2020s). Describing the broader study: The study examined T cell repertoires in a few hundred patients with early-stage NSCLC and compared tumors with uninvolved tumor-adjacent lungs. The cohort was made up of under 250 treatment-naive NSCLC patients whose localized lung tumors had been resected. NSCLC patients had a mean age of around 66 years, and more than 120 were male and more than 90 female. The paper's findings and limits, for the study overall: Because multi-region tumor sequencing was not done, intratumor heterogeneity could not be ruled out. A median of 57 of the top 100 tumor clones were detected in paired uninvolved adjacent lung, and around 30 of these tumor clones were also found among the top 100 clones of the paired uninvolved adjacent lung. Because the study design was exploratory, TCR variables were selected using unadjusted p-values without false-discovery rate correction. Longer overall survival was associated with higher blood T cell density, whereas shorter survival was associated with higher adjacent-lung clonality. The highest T cell clonality was observed in uninvolved tumor-adjacent lung, where clonality exceeded that of tumor, suggesting that antigenic responses were more focused in uninvolved tumor-adjacent lung.

Trimming costs V 7 bases and J 3 bases, and their ends lie 12 bases apart. The germline V gene supplies CDR1 SQVTM and CDR2 ANQGSEA. From the cysteine up to the phenylalanine, the CDR3 has a length of 13 residues. Just CDR3 DNA is preserved here, 39 bases in frame from base 1. The immunoSEQ Assay was used to sequence TCR beta CDR3 regions from DNA. Per the authors' processing: To compute T cell density, TCR beta template counts were normalized to usable DNA, which was estimated by amplifying housekeeping genes. Richness was estimated using the preseqR package, with extrapolation to 400,000 templates for PBMC samples and to 120,000 templates for tissue samples. Clonality was calculated as one minus Pielou's evenness. Differential abundance testing on productive amino-acid clonotypes, with a minimum total count of 5 and an alpha of 0.1, was used to identify tissue-enriched TCRs. The Jaccard Index and the Morisita Overlap Index were used to measure repertoire overlap between compartments. GLIPH grouped TCR beta CDR3s together with public tetramer-defined viral CDR3s, and a viral motif had to include at least three viral sequences and also show V-gene enrichment. The clones in this table, taken by TCRdb from immuneACCESS, are in-frame only. Not every clone is retained; where verified, under half of the shortfall comes from an unresolved V gene, and the cause of the rest is unknown. That table supplies the V and J calls and clone size; D and trimming were determined from the DNA. The sample data list 15,000 to 20,000 clones, and 65% to 90% of these were observed just once. Of the sample, more than 4% is held by the ten largest clones.

At diagnosis, tumor, uninvolved tumor-adjacent lung and peripheral blood were collected and then preserved as a mix of FFPE and fresh-frozen material. For TCR repertoire profiling, blood samples were analyzed in the form of peripheral blood mononuclear cells. With regard to this clone: Its antigen is currently not known. No quality values exist for individual bases; no much larger clone is one base distant.

The sample here was peripheral blood, taken before any cancer treatment. The receptor comes from a man between 35 and 75 years old with stage I lung adenocarcinoma. The chain is made from TRBV29-1 and TRBJ2-2, with the D segment possibly TRBD1 or TRBD2, each aligning over 5 bases. This receptor carries the CDR3 CSGGGWDTGELFF. In nucleotide form, the sequence is TGCAGCGGTGGGGGTTGGGACACCGGGGAGCTGTTTTTT.